The 14 T cell receptor beta chains given below trace back to one sample, sequenced in a study of control samples from healthy donors and cancer patients. Libraries were prepared by immunoSEQ multiplex PCR; TCRdb keeps only in-frame clonotypes and omits some of them. The data show around 81,000 clones, just over 90% seen once. Input material: blood. The origin of the receptors is a woman aged 30 to 39 in good health.

The V gene is TRBV24-1, the J gene TRBJ1-6; D gene ambiguous. This CDR3 has 15 residues. The V gene lost 5 bases and the J gene lost 4 bases, with 11 bases spanning the gap. Germline V lookup: CDR1 KGHDR, CDR2 SFDVKD. The DNA of the CDR3 is TGTGCCACCAGTGCGGGGTACGGGTATAATTCACCCCTCCACTTT. This gives the protein CATSAGYGYNSPLHF.

This clone was detected only once. The V call is TRBV10-3, the J call TRBJ2-3; the D is unclear. The CDR3 sequence is 15 residues long. Germline loops: CDR1 ENHRY, CDR2 SYGVKD. V lost 0 bases and J lost 3, with 10 bases in between. CDR3 region: CAISESSIGTDTQYF. CDR3 sequence (DNA): TGTGCCATCAGTGAGTCGAGTATAGGGACAGATACGCAGTATTTT.

V gene TRBV7-8 combines with J gene TRBJ1-2; D gene ambiguous. Germline CDR1 reads SGHVS; CDR2 reads FQNEAQ. V was clipped by 4 bases and J by 7 bases, with 19 bases between them. There are 15 residues in the CDR3. The CDR3 coding sequence is TGTGCCAGCAGCTCCCGGGCCCCACCTCCCGGTGGCTACACCTTC. Translating it yields CASSSRAPPPGGYTF.

In this sample, this clone turned up once. Other nucleotide sequences in the sample specify the same CDR3. V gene TRBV28 combines with J gene TRBJ2-7; D not resolved. Deletions cut 4 bases from V and 2 bases from J, with 6 bases between. The CDR3 is 12 residues long. Germline CDR1 reads MDHEN; CDR2 reads SYDVKM. The CDR3 loop reads CASSYPAYEQYF. CDR3 nucleotides: TGTGCCAGCAGTTACCCCGCCTACGAGCAGTACTTC.

The V and J genes are TRBV27 and TRBJ2-7, with a tentative D call TRBD1 (5 bases). V lost 3 bases, J lost 3 bases, and 15 bases lay in between. Germline V gene data show CDR1 as MNHEY and CDR2 as SMNVEV (reference sequence). This CDR3 has 15 residues. The CDR3 region is CASSFTPGHFYEQYF. For the CDR3, the DNA is TGTGCCAGCAGTTTTACCCCAGGACATTTCTACGAGCAGTACTTC.

The CDR3 loop is CASSPNGALGYEQYF. The DNA for the CDR3 is TGTGCCAGCAGTCCGAACGGAGCTTTGGGCTACGAGCAGTACTTC. This chain connects TRBV28 to TRBJ2-7; D gene ambiguous. V shed 5 bases and J shed 3 bases, with 17 bases lying between them. The CDR3 is 15 amino acids. CDR1 is MDHEN, CDR2 SYDVKM, per germline.

The rearrangement joins TRBV2 to TRBJ1-3; D unresolved. The V gene lost 6 bases and the J gene lost 0 bases, with 12 bases spanning the gap. The CDR3 runs to 15 residues. Germline V gene lookup returns CDR1 SNHLY and CDR2 FYNNEI. CDR3 protein: CASSYYGVSGNTIYF. CDR3 DNA sequence: TGTGCCAGCAGCTATTACGGAGTCTCTGGAAACACCATATATTTT.

The table lists this clone with a count of one. The J gene is TRBJ2-3, the V gene TRBV13; 7 bases line up with TRBD1. Germline assignment: CDR1 PRHDT and CDR2 FYEKMQ (reference sequence). J gave up 8 bases and V 4 bases, and 18 bases lay outside the gene matches. The CDR3 is 17 amino acids. The CDR3 protein is CASSYPGQVTARGTQYF. CDR3 DNA sequence: TGTGCCAGCAGCTATCCAGGACAGGTTACTGCTCGCGGTACGCAGTATTTT. The full variable domain, in which reference TRBV13 and TRBJ2-3 provide the parts outside the CDR3, is AAGVIQSPRHLIKEKRETATLKCYPIPRHDTVYWYQQGPGQDPQFLISFYEKMQSDKGSIPDRFSAQQFSDYHSELNMSSLELGDSALYFCASSYPGQVTARGTQYFGPGTRLTVL.

The chain recombines TRBV2 with TRBJ1-1; 8 bases line up with TRBD1. The trim removed 8 bases at V and 5 bases at J, leaving 10 bases unmatched. CDR1 is SNHLY and CDR2 is FYNNEI in the germline V gene. CDR3 size: 14 residues. In nucleotides, the CDR3 is TGTGCCAGCGGGCTGACGACAGGGGAAACTGAAGCTTTCTTT. The encoded protein is CASGLTTGETEAFF.

The rearrangement links TRBV14 to TRBJ1-1; 11 bases map to TRBD1. Germline V lookup: CDR1 SGHDN, CDR2 FVKESK. With 6 bases clipped from V and 11 bases from J, the junction kept 5 bases outside the gene matches. CDR3 length: 12 residues. In DNA form, the CDR3 reads TGTGCCAGCAGAAGGGGACAGGGGGTGGCTTTCTTT. It specifies CASRRGQGVAFF.

The V call is TRBV25-1, the J call TRBJ1-3, with a weak D call TRBD1 (5 bases). There are 13 residues in the CDR3. Germline CDR1 reads MGHDK; CDR2 reads SYGVNS. The V gene lost 8 bases and the J gene lost 4 bases, with 12 bases spanning the gap. The CDR3 nucleotides are TGTGCCAGCCAGGGTTTTTCAGGAAACACCATATATTTT. Translating it yields CASQGFSGNTIYF. Filled out from reference TRBV25-1 and TRBJ1-3, the complete variable domain reads EADIYQTPRYLVIGTGKKITLECSQTMGHDKMYWYQQDPGMELHLIHYSYGVNSTEKGDLSSESTVSRIRTEHFPLTLESARPSHTSQYLCASQGFSGNTIYFGEGSWLTVV.

V gene TRBV5-5 combines with J gene TRBJ2-3; D may be TRBD1 or TRBD2 (5 bases each). Trimming removed 1 base from V and 1 base from J, with 10 bases in between. CDR1 and CDR2 from the germline V gene are SGHKS and YYEKEE (reference sequence). This CDR3 is built from 15 residues. DNA for the CDR3: TGTGCCAGCAGCTTGTGGGGGACGGGCACAGATACGCAGTATTTT. Its translation: CASSLWGTGTDTQYF.

V gene TRBV6-1 combines with J gene TRBJ1-4; TRBD1 agrees at 8 bases. The germline CDR1 and CDR2 sequences are MNHNS and SASEGT. The CDR3 length is 15 residues. V lost 3 bases and J lost 8; bases outside the gene matches: 8. CDR3: CASSEMTGAGEKLFF. The CDR3 DNA reads as TGTGCCAGCAGTGAGATGACAGGGGCGGGGGAAAAACTGTTTTTT.

The rearrangement uses TRBV1 and TRBJ1-1. TRBV1 is classified as a pseudogene. CDR3 length: 16 amino acids. The CDR3 sequence: CTSSQEMGLANTEAFF. For the CDR3, the DNA is TGCACCAGCAGCCAAGAAATGGGGCTAGCGAACACTGAAGCTTTCTTT.